The rows below give T cell receptor beta chains drawn from one sample of a study of cytomegalovirus exposure and HLA in healthy donors. Profiling relied on immunoSEQ multiplex PCR, and the TCRdb table lists in-frame clones only, not all of them. The sample holds around 71,000 clones, under 70% seen once. The sequenced material came from PBMCs. These receptors were collected from a man aged 25 to 40 in good health and CMV-seropositive. Each CDR3 is given with its conserved first and last residue.

V gene	J gene	CDR3 protein
TRBV30	TRBJ1-5	CAWRDAPGGTNQPQHF
TRBV7-9	TRBJ2-3	CASSRGSGGAADTQYF
TRBV7-9	TRBJ2-5	CASSQNWGVETQYF
TRBV11-2	TRBJ1-5	CASSLDWHSNQPQHF
TRBV7-9	TRBJ1-3	CASSLVNRAVFSGNTIYF
TRBV9	TRBJ1-6	CASSVPTAGQQHNSPLHF
TRBV9	TRBJ1-5	CASSEEGKEGPQHF
TRBV7-3	TRBJ2-2	CASRKTGLAIDTGELFF
TRBV12-5	TRBJ2-5	CASGSGGREETQYF
TRBV6-1	TRBJ2-7	CASSEAYAPQAYEQYF
TRBV5-6	TRBJ1-3	CASSLVQGLSGNTIYF
TRBV11-3	TRBJ1-1	CASSLDFWQGDTEAFF
TRBV6-5	TRBJ2-1	CASSTDREVGNEQFF
TRBV28	TRBJ2-2	CASVPSGRGAGELFF
TRBV14	TRBJ2-5	CASSQDDLQVIQETQYF
TRBV28	TRBJ2-6	CASSFTGTGYLSGANVLTF
TRBV13	TRBJ2-1	CASSPGTGGISYNEQFF
TRBV30	TRBJ1-6	CAWGLEGKVNSPLHF
TRBV11-2	TRBJ2-2	CASSLEAGTGELFF
TRBV11-2	TRBJ2-5	CASSLGVGTGGKETQYF
TRBV4-2	TRBJ2-2	CASSQELAGGIDTGELFF
TRBV9	TRBJ2-3	CASSVGSSTDTQYF
TRBV21-1	TRBJ2-1	CASSPLSRAVHNEQFF
TRBV28	TRBJ1-5	CASSPNGQVNQPQHF
TRBV5-1	TRBJ2-2	CASSLKTTGELFF
TRBV28	TRBJ1-2	CASSLSGPWVGYTF
TRBV28	TRBJ2-5	CASSLGQEETQYF
TRBV28	TRBJ2-1	CASSLQTSGRSNEQFF
TRBV7-9	TRBJ1-1	CASSLRSTEAFF
TRBV5-1	TRBJ1-1	CASRTRTGAPMNTEAFF
TRBV5-1	TRBJ2-7	CASSLFRGAYEQYF
TRBV5-4	TRBJ2-2	CASSSRAGELFF
TRBV7-9	TRBJ2-1	CASSLRENGQFF
TRBV4-2	TRBJ2-7	CASSPMGLYGGRGYEQYF
TRBV29-1	TRBJ2-1	CSASGEGLDYNEQFF